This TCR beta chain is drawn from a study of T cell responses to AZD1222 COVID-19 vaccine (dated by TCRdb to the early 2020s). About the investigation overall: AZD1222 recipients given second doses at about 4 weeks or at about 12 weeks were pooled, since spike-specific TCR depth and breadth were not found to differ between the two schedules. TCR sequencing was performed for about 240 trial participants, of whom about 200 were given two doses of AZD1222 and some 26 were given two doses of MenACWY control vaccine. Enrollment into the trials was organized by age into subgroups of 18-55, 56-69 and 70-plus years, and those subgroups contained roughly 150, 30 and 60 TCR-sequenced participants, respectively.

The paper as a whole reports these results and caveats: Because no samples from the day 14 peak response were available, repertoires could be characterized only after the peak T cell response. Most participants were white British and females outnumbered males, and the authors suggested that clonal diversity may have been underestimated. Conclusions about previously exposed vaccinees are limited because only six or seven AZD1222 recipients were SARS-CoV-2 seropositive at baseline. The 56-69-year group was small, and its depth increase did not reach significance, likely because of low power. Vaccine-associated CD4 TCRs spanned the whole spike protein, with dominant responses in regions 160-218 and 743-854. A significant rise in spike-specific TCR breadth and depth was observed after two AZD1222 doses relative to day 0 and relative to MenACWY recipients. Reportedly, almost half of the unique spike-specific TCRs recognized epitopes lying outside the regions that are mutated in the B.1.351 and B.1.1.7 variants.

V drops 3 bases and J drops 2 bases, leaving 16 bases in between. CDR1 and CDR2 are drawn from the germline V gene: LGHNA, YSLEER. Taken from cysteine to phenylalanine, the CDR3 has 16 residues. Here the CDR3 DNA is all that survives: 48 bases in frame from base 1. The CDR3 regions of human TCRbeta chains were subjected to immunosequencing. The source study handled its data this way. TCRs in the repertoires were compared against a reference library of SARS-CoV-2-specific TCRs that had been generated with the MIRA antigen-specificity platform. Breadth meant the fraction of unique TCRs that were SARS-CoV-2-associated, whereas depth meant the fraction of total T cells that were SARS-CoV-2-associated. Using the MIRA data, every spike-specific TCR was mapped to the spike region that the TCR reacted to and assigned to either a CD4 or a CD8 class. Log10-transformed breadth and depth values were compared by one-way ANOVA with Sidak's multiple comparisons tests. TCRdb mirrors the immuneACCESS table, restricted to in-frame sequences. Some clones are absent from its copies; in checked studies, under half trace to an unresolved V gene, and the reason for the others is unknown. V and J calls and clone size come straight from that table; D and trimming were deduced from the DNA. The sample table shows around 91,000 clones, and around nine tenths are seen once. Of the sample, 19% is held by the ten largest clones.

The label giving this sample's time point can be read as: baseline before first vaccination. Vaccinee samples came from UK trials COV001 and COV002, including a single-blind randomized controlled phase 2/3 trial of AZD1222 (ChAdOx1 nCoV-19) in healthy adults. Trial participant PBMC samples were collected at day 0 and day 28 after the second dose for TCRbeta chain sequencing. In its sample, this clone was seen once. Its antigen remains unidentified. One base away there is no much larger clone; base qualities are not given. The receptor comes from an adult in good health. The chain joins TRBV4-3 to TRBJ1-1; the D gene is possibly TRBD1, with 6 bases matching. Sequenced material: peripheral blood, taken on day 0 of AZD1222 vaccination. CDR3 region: CASSQILGGGNTEAFF. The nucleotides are TGCGCCAGCAGCCAGATATTAGGGGGAGGAAACACTGAAGCTTTCTTT.